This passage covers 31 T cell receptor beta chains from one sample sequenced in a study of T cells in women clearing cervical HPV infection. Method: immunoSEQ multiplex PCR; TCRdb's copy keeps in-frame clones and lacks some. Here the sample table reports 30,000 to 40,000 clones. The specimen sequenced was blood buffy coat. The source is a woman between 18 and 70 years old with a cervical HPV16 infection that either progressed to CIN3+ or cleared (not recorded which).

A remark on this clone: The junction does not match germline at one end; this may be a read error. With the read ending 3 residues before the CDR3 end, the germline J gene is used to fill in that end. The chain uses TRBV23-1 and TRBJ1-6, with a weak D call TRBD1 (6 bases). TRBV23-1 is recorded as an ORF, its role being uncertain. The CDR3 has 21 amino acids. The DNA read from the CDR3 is TGCGCCGGCAGTCAACTCTTAACCAGACAGGTCGTATGCTCCTATAATTCACCC. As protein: CAGSQLLTRQVVCSYNSP. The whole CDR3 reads CAGSQLLTRQVVCSYNSPLHF.

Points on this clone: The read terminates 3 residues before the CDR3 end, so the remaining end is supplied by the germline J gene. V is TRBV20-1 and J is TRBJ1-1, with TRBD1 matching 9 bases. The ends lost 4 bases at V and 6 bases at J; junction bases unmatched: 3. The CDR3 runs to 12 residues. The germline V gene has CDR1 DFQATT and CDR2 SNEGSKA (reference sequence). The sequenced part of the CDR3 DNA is TGCAGTGCTAACACAGGGGGCCCTGAA. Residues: CSANTGGPE. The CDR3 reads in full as CSANTGGPEAFF.

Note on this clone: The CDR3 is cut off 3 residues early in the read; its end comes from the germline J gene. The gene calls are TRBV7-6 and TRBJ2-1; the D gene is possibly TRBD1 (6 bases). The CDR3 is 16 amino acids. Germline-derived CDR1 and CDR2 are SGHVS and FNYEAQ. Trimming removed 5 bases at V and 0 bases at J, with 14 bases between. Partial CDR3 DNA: TGTGCCAGCAGCCCATCCGGGACACCCTCCTACAATGAG. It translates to CASSPSGTPSYNE. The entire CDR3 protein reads CASSPSGTPSYNEQFF.

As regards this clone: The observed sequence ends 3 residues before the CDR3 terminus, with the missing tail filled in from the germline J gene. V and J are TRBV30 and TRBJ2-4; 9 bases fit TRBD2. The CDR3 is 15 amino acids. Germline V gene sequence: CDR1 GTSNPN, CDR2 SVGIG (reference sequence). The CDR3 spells CAWSEELAGKETQYF. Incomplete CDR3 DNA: TGTGCCTGGTCGGAGGAACTAGCGGGTAAAGAGACT. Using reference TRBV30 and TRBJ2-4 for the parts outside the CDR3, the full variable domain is SQTIHQWPATLVQPVGSPLSLECTVEGTSNPNLYWYRQAAGRGLQLLFYSVGIGQISSEVPQNLSASRPQDRQFILSSKKLLLSDSGFYLCAWSEELAGKETQYFGAGTRLSVL.

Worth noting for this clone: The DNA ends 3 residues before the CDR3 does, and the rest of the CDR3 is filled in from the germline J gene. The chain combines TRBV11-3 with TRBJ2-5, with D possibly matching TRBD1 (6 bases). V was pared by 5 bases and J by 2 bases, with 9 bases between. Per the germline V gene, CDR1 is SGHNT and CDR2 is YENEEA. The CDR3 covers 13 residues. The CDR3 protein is CASSPRGQETQYF. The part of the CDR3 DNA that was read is TGTGCCAGCAGCCCGAGGGGGCAAGAGACC.

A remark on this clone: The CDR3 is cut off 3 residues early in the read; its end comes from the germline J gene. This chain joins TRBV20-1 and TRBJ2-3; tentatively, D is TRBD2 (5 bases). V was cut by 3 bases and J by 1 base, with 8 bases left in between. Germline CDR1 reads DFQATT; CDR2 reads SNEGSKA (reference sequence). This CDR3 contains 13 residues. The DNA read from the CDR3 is TGCAGTGCTAGGATTAGCGGCACAGATACG. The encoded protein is CSARISGTDT. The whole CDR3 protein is CSARISGTDTQYF.

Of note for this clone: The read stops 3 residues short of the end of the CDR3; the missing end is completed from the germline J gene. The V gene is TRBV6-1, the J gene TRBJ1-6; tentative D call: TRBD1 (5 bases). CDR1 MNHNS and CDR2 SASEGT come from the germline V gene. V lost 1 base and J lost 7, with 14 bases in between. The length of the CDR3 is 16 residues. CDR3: CASSEVREVRNSPLHF. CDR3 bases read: TGTGCCAGCAGTGAAGTCAGGGAGGTTAGGAATTCACCC.

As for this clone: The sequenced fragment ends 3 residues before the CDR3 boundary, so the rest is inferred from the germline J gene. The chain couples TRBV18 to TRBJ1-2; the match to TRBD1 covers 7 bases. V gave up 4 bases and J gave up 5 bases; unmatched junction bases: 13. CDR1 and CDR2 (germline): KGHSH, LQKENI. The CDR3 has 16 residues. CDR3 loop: CASSLETGTDEYGYTF. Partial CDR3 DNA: TGTGCCAGCTCACTTGAAACCGGGACAGATGAATATGGC. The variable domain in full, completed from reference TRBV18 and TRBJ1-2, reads NAGVMQNPRHLVRRRGQEARLRCSPMKGHSHVYWYRQLPEEGLKFMVYLQKENIIDESGMPKERFSAEFPKEGPSILRIQQVVRGDSAAYFCASSLETGTDEYGYTFGSGTRLTVV.

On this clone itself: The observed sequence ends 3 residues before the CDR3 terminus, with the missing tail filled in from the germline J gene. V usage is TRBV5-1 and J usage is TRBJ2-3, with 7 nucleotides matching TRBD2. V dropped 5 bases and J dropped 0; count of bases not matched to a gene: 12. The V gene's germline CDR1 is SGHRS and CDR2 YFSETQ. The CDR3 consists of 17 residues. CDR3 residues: CASSLSGVLSSTDTQYF. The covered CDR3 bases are TGCGCCAGCAGTCTAAGCGGGGTACTTTCTAGCACAGATACG.

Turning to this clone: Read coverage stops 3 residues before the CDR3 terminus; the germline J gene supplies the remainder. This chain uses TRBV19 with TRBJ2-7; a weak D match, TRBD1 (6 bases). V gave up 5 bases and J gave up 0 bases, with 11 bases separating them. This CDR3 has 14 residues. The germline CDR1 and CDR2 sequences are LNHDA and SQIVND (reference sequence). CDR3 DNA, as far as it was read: TGTGCCAGTAGTTCTACGGGACACTCCTACGAG. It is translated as CASSSTGHSYE. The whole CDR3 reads CASSSTGHSYEQYF.

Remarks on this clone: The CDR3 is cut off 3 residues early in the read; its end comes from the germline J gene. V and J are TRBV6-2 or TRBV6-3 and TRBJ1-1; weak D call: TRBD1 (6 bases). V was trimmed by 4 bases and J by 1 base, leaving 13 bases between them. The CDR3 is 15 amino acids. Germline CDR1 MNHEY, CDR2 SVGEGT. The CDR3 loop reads CASSWGGWTNTEAFF. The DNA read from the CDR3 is TGTGCCAGCAGTTGGGGGGGCTGGACGAACACTGAA.

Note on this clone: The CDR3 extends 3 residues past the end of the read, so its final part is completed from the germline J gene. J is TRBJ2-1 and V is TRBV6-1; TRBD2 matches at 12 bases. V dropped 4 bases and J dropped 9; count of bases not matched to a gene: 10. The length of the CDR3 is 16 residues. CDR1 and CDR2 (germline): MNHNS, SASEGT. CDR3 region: CASSAASGGAGGEQFF. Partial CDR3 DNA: TGTGCCAGCAGTGCGGCTAGCGGGGGGGCGGGTGGTGAG.

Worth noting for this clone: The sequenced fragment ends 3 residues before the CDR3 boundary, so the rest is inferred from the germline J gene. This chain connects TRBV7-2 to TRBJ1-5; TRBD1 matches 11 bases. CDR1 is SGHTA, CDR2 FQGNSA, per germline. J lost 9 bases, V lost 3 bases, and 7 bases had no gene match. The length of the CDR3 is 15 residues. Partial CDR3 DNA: TGTGCCAGCAGCTTCGGGGACAGGGGGAGATCGCCC. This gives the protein CASSFGDRGRSP. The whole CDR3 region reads CASSFGDRGRSPQHF.

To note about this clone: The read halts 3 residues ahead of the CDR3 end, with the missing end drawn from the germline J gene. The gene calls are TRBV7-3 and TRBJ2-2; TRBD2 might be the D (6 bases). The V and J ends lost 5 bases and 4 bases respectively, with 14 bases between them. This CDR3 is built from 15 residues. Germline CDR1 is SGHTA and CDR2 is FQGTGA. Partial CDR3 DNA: TGTGCCAGCAGCCCGTGGGGGGTCCCCACCGGGGAG. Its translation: CASSPWGVPTGE. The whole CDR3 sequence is CASSPWGVPTGELFF.

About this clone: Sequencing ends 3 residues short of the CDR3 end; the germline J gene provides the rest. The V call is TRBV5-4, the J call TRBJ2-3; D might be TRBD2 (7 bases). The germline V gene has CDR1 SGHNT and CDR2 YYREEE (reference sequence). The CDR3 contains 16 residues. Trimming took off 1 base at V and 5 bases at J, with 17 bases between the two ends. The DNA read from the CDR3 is TGTGCCAGCAGCTTGCGCGCGGGGGCCTTCGGAGATACG. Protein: CASSLRAGAFGDT. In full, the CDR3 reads CASSLRAGAFGDTQYF.

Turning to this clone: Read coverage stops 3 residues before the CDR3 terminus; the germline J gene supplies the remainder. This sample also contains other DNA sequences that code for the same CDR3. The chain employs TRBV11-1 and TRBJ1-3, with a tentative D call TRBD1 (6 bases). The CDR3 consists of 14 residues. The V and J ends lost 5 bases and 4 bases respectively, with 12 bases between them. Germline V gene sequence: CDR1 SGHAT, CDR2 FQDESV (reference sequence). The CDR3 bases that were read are TGTGCCAGCAGCCTACAGGGTCGAGGAAACACC. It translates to CASSLQGRGNT. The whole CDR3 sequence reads CASSLQGRGNTIYF.

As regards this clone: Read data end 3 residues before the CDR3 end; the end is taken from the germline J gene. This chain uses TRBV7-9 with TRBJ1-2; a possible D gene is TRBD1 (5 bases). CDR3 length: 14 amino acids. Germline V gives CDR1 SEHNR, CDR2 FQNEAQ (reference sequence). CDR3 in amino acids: CASSLAGTSWDYTF. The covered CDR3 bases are TGTGCCAGCAGCTTAGCTGGGACTAGCTGGGAC.

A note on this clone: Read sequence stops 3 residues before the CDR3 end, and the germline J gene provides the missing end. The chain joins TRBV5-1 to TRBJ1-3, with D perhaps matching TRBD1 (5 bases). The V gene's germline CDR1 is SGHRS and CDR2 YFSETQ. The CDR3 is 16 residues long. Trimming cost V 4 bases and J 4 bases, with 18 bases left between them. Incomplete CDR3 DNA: TGCGCCAGCAGCCTGGAAGGAGGGGCACAAGGAAACACC. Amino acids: CASSLEGGAQGNT. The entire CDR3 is CASSLEGGAQGNTIYF.

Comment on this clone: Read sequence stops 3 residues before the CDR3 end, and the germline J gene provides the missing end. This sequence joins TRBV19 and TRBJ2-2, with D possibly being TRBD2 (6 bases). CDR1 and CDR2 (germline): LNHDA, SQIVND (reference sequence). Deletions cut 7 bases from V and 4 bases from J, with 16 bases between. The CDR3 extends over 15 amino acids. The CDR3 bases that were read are TGTGCCAGTAAGGAGGGGCGCCCGGCCACCGGGGAG. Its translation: CASKEGRPATGE. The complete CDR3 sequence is CASKEGRPATGELFF.

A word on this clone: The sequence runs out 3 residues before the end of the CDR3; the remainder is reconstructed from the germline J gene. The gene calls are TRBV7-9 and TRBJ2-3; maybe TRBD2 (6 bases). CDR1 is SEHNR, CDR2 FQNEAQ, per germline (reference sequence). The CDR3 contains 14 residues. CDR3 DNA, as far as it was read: TGTGCCAGCAGCTTAGACGCGGGTCGGGAGACG. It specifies CASSLDAGRET. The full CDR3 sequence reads CASSLDAGRETQYF.

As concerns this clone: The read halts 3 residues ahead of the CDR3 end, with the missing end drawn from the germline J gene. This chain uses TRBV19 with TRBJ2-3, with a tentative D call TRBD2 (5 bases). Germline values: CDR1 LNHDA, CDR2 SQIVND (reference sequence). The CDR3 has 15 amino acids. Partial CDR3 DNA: TGTGCCAGTAGTAACCCCCGACTACCCGGAGAGACG. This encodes CASSNPRLPGET. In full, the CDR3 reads CASSNPRLPGETQYF.

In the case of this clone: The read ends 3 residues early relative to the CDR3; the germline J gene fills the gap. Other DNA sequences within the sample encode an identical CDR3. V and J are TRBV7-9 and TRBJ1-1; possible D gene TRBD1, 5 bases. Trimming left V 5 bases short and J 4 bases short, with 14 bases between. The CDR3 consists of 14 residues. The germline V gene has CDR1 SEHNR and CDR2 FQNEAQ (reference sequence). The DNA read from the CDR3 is TGTGCCAGCAGCGGAGCGGGGGGGGGCACTGAA. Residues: CASSGAGGGTE. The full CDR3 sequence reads CASSGAGGGTEAFF.

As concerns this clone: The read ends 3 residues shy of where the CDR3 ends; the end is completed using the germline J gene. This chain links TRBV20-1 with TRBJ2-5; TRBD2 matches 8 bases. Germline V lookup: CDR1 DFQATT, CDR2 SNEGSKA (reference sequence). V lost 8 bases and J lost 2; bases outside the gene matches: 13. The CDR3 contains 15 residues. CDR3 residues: CSSLGLAGYQETQYF. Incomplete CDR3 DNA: TGCAGTTCCCTAGGATTAGCGGGATATCAAGAGACC.

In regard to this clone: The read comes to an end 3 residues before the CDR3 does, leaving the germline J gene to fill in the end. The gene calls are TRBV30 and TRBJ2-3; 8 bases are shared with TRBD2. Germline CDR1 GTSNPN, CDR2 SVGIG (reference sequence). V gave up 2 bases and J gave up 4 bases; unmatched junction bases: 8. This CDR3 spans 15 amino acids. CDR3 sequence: CAWSKSGSWSDTQYF. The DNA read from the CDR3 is TGTGCCTGGAGTAAAAGCGGGAGCTGGTCAGATACG.

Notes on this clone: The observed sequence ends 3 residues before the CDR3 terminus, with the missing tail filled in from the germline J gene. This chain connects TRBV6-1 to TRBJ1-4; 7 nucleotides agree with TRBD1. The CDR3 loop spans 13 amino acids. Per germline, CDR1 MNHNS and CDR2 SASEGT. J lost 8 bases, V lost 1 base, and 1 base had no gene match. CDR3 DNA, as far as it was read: TGTGCCAGCAGTGAAGTACAGGGGGAAAAA. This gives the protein CASSEVQGEK. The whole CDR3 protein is CASSEVQGEKLFF.

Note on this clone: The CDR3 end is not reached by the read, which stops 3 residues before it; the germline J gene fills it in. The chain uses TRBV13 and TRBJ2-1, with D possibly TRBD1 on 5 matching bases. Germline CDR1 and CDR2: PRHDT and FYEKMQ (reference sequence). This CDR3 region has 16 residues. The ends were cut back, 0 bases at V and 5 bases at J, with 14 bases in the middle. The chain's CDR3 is CASSLGTALSNNEQFF. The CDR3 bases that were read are TGTGCCAGCAGCTTAGGGACAGCTCTATCTAACAATGAG.

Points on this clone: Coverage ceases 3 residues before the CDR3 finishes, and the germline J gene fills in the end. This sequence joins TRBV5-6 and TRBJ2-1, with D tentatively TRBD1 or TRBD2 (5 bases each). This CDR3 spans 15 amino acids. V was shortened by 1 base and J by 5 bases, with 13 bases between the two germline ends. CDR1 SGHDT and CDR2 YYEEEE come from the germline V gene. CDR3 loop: CASSLREEGHNEQFF. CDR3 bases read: TGTGCCAGCAGCTTGAGGGAAGAGGGGCACAATGAG. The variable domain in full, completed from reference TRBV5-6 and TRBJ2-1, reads DAGVTQSPTHLIKTRGQQVTLRCSPKSGHDTVSWYQQALGQGPQFIFQYYEEEERQRGNFPDRFSGHQFPNYSSELNVNALLLGDSALYLCASSLREEGHNEQFFGPGTRLTVL.

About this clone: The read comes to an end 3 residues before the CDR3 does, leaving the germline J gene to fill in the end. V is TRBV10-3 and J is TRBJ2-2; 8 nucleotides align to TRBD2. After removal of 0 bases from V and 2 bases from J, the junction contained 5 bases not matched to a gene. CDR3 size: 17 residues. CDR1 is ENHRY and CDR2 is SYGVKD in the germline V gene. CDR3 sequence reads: CAISESAGGGNTGELFF. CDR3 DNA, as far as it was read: TGTGCCATCAGTGAGTCCGCGGGAGGCGGTAACACCGGGGAG.

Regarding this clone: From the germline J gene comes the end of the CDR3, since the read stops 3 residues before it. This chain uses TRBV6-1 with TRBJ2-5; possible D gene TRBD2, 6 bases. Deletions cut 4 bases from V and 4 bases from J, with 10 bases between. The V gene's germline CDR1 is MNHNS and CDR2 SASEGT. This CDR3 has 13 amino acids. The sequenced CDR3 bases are TGTGCCAGCAGTGGCCGGGACTTAGAGACC. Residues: CASSGRDLET. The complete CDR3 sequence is CASSGRDLETQYF.

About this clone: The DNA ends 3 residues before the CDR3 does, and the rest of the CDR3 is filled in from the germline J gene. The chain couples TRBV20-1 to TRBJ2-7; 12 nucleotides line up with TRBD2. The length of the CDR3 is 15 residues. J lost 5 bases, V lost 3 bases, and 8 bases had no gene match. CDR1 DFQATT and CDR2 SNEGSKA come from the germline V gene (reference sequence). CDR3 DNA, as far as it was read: TGCAGTGCTAGTAACCCTAGCGGGAGGGACCACGAG. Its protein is CSASNPSGRDHE. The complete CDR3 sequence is CSASNPSGRDHEQYF.

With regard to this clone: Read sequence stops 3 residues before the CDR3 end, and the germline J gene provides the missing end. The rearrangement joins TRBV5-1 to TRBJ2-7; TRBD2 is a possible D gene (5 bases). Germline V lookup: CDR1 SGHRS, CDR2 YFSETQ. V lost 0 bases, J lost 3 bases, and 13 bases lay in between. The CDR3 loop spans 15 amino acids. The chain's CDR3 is CASSLDSGWVYEQYF. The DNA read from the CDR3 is TGCGCCAGCAGCTTGGATTCGGGGTGGGTCTACGAG.